The 21 T cell receptor beta chains given below trace back to one sample, sequenced in a study of T cells after yellow fever vaccination. From the 5' RACE reads, TCRdb called clonotypes with MiXCR, one entry per CDR3 protein. The sample consists of 200,000 to 300,000 distinct CDR3 sequences, approximately 3.6% of them appearing once. Sequencing used PBMCs, obtained 15 days after the yellow fever booster vaccination. These TCRs come from a man younger than 35 who received the YFV17D yellow fever vaccine.

This clonotype has at least ten counts. The chain combines TRBV18 with TRBJ2-5; D unresolved. V dropped 5 bases and J dropped 5 bases, with 24 bases sitting between them. The CDR3 is 17 amino acids. Germline V lookup: CDR1 KGHSH, CDR2 LQKENI. CDR3 in DNA: TGTGCCAGCTCATCTATGTCGGACCGCGGCCATCGTGAGACCCAGTACTTC. Protein product: CASSSMSDRGHRETQYF.

The chain uses TRBV12-3 or TRBV12-4 and TRBJ2-3, with 8 nucleotides matching TRBD1. The CDR3 totals 14 residues. V lost 7 bases to trimming and J lost 1 base; unmatched junction nucleotides: 4. The CDR3 DNA reads as TGTGCCAGCACCAAGACAGGGGGCACAGATACGCAGTATTTT. Translation: CASTKTGGTDTQYF.

The table lists this clonotype with many counts. The J gene is TRBJ2-1, the V gene TRBV5-1, with D perhaps matching TRBD2 (5 bases). V was trimmed by 7 bases and J by 7 bases, leaving 24 bases between them. The CDR3 extends over 16 amino acids. Germline loops: CDR1 SGHRS, CDR2 YFSETQ. DNA for the CDR3: TGCGCCAGCCGAGGGCCCGGGCCCGACTCGGGGAATGAGCAGTTCTTC. This codes for CASRGPGPDSGNEQFF.

In its sample, this clonotype was seen many times. The chain employs TRBV12-3 or TRBV12-4 and TRBJ2-1; perhaps D is TRBD1 or TRBD2 (5 bases each). CDR3 length equals 16 residues. V dropped 0 bases and J dropped 3 bases, with 12 bases sitting between them. This CDR3 is CASSLAGAGFYNEQFF. The CDR3 DNA is TGTGCCAGCAGTTTAGCCGGGGCAGGTTTCTACAATGAGCAGTTCTTC.

This clonotype was counted many times. J is TRBJ1-2 and V is TRBV12-3 or TRBV12-4; D unclear. The CDR3 extends over 16 amino acids. Trimming removed 4 bases at V and 0 bases at J, with 15 bases between. CDR3 sequence: CASSSPTDGANYGYTF. The DNA for the CDR3 is TGTGCCAGCAGTTCACCGACGGACGGAGCTAACTATGGCTACACCTTC.

Ten or more counts support this clonotype. CDR3 sequence: CASSFGHYRGEQFF. CDR3 sequence (DNA): TGTGCCAGCAGCTTTGGTCATTATCGGGGTGAGCAGTTCTTC. The V call is TRBV5-6, the J call TRBJ2-1; tentative D call: TRBD2 (5 bases). Germline-derived CDR1 and CDR2 are SGHDT and YYEEEE. Deletions cut 2 bases from V and 9 bases from J, with 15 bases between. This CDR3 has 14 amino acids. The full variable domain, its missing parts supplied by reference TRBV5-6 and TRBJ2-1, is DAGVTQSPTHLIKTRGQQVTLRCSPKSGHDTVSWYQQALGQGPQFIFQYYEEEERQRGNFPDRFSGHQFPNYSSELNVNALLLGDSALYLCASSFGHYRGEQFFGPGTRLTVL.

This clonotype was recorded many times. V and J are TRBV7-8 and TRBJ2-5; no definite D call. Germline V lookup: CDR1 SGHVS, CDR2 FQNEAQ. This CDR3 is built from 13 residues. V was clipped by 5 bases and J by 5 bases, with 12 bases between them. DNA for the CDR3: TGTGCCAGCAGCCGGATATCCGTCGAGACCCAGTACTTC. As protein: CASSRISVETQYF. Variable domain in full (rest from reference TRBV7-8 and TRBJ2-5): GAGVSQSPRYKVAKRGQDVALRCDPISGHVSLFWYQQALGQGPEFLTYFQNEAQLDKSGLPSDRFFAERPEGSVSTLKIQRTQQEDSAVYLCASSRISVETQYFGPGTRLLVL.

This clonotype appeared many times. V and J are TRBV4-1 and TRBJ2-1; perhaps TRBD1 as D (6 bases). Deletions cut 4 bases from V and 9 bases from J, with 22 bases between. The CDR3 consists of 16 residues. Germline V lookup: CDR1 MGHRA, CDR2 YSYEKL. The DNA for the CDR3 is TGCGCCAGCAGCCCAGCGACAGGATCGGGGTACTTTGAGCAGTTCTTC. Protein: CASSPATGSGYFEQFF.

This clonotype was seen many times. This chain joins TRBV27 and TRBJ2-2; no reliable D call. CDR1 is MNHEY, CDR2 SMNVEV, per germline (reference sequence). The CDR3 sequence is 15 residues long. The V end lost 4 bases, the J end lost 5 bases, and 14 bases lay between the germline ends. The CDR3 bases are TGTGCCAGCAGTTCCCTCCCGCCTGGGACCGGGGAGCTGTTTTTT. It is translated as CASSSLPPGTGELFF.

This clonotype has ten or more counts. The rearrangement links TRBV12-3 or TRBV12-4 to TRBJ2-3; the D gene is possibly TRBD1 (5 bases). This CDR3 is built from 13 residues. Trimming cost V 3 bases and J 2 bases, with 6 bases left between them. This chain's CDR3 is CASSFRVTDTQYF. The DNA for the CDR3 is TGTGCCAGCAGTTTCAGGGTCACAGATACGCAGTATTTT.

In this sample, this clonotype turned up many times. This chain joins TRBV20-1 and TRBJ1-1; D gene uncertain. Trimming removed 3 bases at V and 1 base at J, with 9 bases between. This CDR3 has 13 amino acids. Looked up from germline, CDR1 is DFQATT and CDR2 is SNEGSKA (reference sequence). CDR3 in amino acids: CSASYGTNTEAFF. The DNA of the CDR3 is TGCAGTGCTAGTTACGGTACGAACACTGAAGCTTTCTTT.

This clonotype occurred many times. This chain connects TRBV28 to TRBJ1-4; D gene unclear. This CDR3 is 12 amino acids long. Germline V gene lookup returns CDR1 MDHEN and CDR2 SYDVKM. V was shortened by 2 bases and J by 10 bases, with 8 bases between the two germline ends. CDR3 bases: TGTGCCAGCAGTTTACAAGCTCGAAAACTGTTTTTT. This gives the protein CASSLQARKLFF.

This clonotype has ten or more counts. This chain joins TRBV5-1 and TRBJ1-2; tentative D call: TRBD1 (5 bases). Trimming took 0 bases from V and 8 from J, leaving 17 bases between them. Germline CDR1 reads SGHRS; CDR2 reads YFSETQ. The CDR3 has 15 amino acids. The CDR3 nucleotides read TGCGCCAGCAGCTTGGAGACGGAGGGGTGGATCGGCTACACCTTC. It yields the protein CASSLETEGWIGYTF. The full variable domain, rest sourced from reference TRBV5-1 and TRBJ1-2, is KAGVTQTPRYLIKTRGQQVTLSCSPISGHRSVSWYQQTPGQGLQFLFEYFSETQRNKGNFPGRFSGRQFSNSRSEMNVSTLELGDSALYLCASSLETEGWIGYTFGSGTRLTVV.

There are many counts of this clonotype. The chain joins TRBV6-1 to TRBJ2-2; D not certain. Germline V CDR1 and CDR2: MNHNS, SASEGT. V lost 7 bases to trimming and J lost 2 bases, with 11 bases between them. The CDR3 loop spans 14 amino acids. CDR3 protein: CASISGSNTGELFF. CDR3 coding DNA: TGTGCCAGCATCTCAGGCAGCAACACCGGGGAGCTGTTTTTT.

This clonotype has ten or more counts. The chain recombines TRBV20-1 with TRBJ2-5; 8 nucleotides match TRBD2. This CDR3 spans 16 amino acids. Per germline, CDR1 DFQATT and CDR2 SNEGSKA (reference sequence). The V and J ends lost 0 bases and 3 bases, in that order; junction bases with no gene match: 9. The DNA for the CDR3 is TGCAGTGCTAGAGATCGACGGCGGGGGGCCAAAGAGACCCAGTACTTC. It specifies CSARDRRRGAKETQYF.

This clonotype was seen repeatedly, ten times or more. The chain combines TRBV6-2 or TRBV6-3 with TRBJ1-1; 10 nucleotides agree with TRBD1. CDR3 length equals 14 residues. Germline V gene sequence: CDR1 MNHEY, CDR2 SVGEGT. J was trimmed by 4 bases and V by 2 bases; bases with no gene match: 1. This CDR3 reads CASSYGQGVTEAFF. The CDR3 DNA follows: TGTGCCAGCAGTTACGGACAGGGGGTCACTGAAGCTTTCTTT.

A word on this clonotype: A much larger clone differs from this one at a single base, so this may be a read error. CDR3 loop: CASSYRSTDSQYF. In DNA, the CDR3 is TGTGCCAGCAGTTACAGGAGCACAGATTCGCAGTATTTT. This chain joins TRBV6-2 or TRBV6-3 and TRBJ2-3; D is unclear. CDR1 and CDR2 from the germline V gene are MNHEY and SVGEGT. The CDR3 covers 13 residues.

In its sample, this clonotype was seen many times. The chain couples TRBV11-1 to TRBJ1-1; no clear D gene. The V gene's germline CDR1 is SGHAT and CDR2 FQDESV (reference sequence). V was pared by 1 base and J by 2 bases, with 14 bases between. The CDR3 loop spans 16 amino acids. The CDR3 loop reads CASSLGLWTANTEAFF. The CDR3 DNA follows: TGTGCCAGCAGCTTAGGCCTTTGGACCGCCAACACTGAAGCTTTCTTT.

This clonotype has at least ten counts. V gene TRBV10-3 combines with J gene TRBJ1-5; D might be TRBD1 (6 bases). Trimming left V 1 base short and J 0 bases short, with 7 bases between. The CDR3 spans 15 residues. CDR1 is ENHRY, CDR2 SYGVKD, per germline. CDR3 in DNA: TGTGCCATCAGTGAGTTGACAGGTAGCAATCAGCCCCAGCATTTT. Translating it yields CAISELTGSNQPQHF.

This clonotype was seen many times. The chain employs TRBV7-2 and TRBJ1-1; D call uncertain. The CDR3 sequence is 12 residues long. Germline V gene lookup returns CDR1 SGHTA and CDR2 FQGNSA. The ends were cut back, 1 base at V and 7 bases at J, with 7 bases in the middle. CDR3 residues: CASSLGRFEAFF. The CDR3 nucleotides are TGTGCCAGCAGCTTAGGAAGGTTTGAAGCTTTCTTT.

This clonotype showed up many times. The CDR3, as DNA: TGTGCCAGCAGCTTAGTTGGCGGGGGAGTGTACGAGCAGTACTTC. This encodes CASSLVGGGVYEQYF. The chain links TRBV7-2 to TRBJ2-7, with TRBD2 matching 7 bases. The V gene's germline CDR1 is SGHTA and CDR2 FQGNSA. The V segment lost 1 base and the J segment 4 bases; nucleotides outside the gene matches: 7. This CDR3 has 15 residues.